This entry features one T cell receptor (beta chain) sequence. TCRdb keeps only in-frame clones here, not all; method: immunoSEQ multiplex PCR. The top ten clones hold 1.5% to 2% of a sample with 120,000 to 150,000 clones, approximately 82% of them seen once. These data belong to a study of blood T cell repertoires in COVID-19. Study background: COVID-19 samples, acute and convalescent, were from the United States, Italy and Spain.

The ends lost 5 bases at V and 2 bases at J; junction bases unmatched: 5. Germline loops: CDR1 MNHEY, CDR2 SVGAGI. The CDR3 has 15 residues. The sequenced material came from peripheral blood. This clonotype was sampled from a human donor in a cohort sampled during active COVID-19. This sequence joins TRBV6-5 and TRBJ1-3; 8 nucleotides match TRBD1. CDR3 region: CASSPQGATGNTIYF. In nucleotides, the CDR3 is TGTGCCAGCAGTCCTCAGGGGGCTACTGGAAACACCATATATTTT.